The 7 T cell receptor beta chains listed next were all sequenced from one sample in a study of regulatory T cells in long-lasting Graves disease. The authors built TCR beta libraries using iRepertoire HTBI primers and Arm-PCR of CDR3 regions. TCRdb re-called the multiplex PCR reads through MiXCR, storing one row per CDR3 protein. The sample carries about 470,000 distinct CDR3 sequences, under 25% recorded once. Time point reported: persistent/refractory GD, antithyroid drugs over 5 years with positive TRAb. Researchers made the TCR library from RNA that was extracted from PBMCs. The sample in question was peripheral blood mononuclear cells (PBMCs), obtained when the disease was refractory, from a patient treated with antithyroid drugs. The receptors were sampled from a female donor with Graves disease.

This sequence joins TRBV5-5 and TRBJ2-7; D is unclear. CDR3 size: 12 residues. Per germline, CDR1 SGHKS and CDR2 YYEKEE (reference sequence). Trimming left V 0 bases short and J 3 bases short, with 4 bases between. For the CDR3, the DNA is TGTGCCAGCAGCTTGGGATACTACGAGCAGTACTTC. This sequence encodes CASSLGYYEQYF.

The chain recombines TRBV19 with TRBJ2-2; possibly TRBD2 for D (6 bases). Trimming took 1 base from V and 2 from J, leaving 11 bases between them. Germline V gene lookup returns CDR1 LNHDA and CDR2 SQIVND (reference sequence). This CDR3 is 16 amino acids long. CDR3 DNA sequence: TGTGCCAGTAGTATAGGGCGGCGGGAAAACACCGGGGAGCTGTTTTTT. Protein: CASSIGRRENTGELFF.

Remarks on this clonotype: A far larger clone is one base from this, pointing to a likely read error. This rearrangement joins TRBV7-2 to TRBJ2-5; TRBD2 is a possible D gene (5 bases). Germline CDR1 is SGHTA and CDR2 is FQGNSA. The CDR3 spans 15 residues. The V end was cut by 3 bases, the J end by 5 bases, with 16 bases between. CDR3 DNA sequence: TGTGCCAGCAGCTTGGTGGGAGTCGGTCGGGAGACCCAGTACTTC. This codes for CASSLVGVGRETQYF.

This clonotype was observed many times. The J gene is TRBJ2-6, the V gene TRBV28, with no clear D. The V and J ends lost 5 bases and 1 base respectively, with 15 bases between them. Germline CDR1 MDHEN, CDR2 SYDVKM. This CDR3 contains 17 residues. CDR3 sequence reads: CASSGPHDGSGANVLTF. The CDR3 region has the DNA TGTGCCAGCAGTGGCCCTCACGACGGGTCTGGGGCCAACGTCCTGACTTTC.

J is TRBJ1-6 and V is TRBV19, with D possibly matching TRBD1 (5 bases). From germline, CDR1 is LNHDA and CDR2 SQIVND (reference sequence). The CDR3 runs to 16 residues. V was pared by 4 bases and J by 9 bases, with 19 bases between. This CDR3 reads CASSTSKPGSVSPLHF. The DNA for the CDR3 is TGTGCCAGTAGTACATCAAAACCAGGGTCAGTTTCACCCCTCCACTTT.

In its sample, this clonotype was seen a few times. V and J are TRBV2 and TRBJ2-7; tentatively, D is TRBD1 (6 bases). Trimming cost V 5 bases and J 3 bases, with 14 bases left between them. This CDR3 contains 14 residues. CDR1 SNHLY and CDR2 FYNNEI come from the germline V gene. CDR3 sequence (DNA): TGTGCCAGCAGTCCACAGGGTTATGGCTACGAGCAGTACTTC. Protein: CASSPQGYGYEQYF.

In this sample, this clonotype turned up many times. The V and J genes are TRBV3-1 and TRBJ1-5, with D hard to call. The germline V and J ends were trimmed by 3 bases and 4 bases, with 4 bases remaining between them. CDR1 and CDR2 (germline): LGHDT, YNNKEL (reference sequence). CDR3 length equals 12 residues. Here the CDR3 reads CASSHGNQPQHF. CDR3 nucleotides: TGTGCCAGCAGCCATGGGAATCAGCCCCAGCATTTT.